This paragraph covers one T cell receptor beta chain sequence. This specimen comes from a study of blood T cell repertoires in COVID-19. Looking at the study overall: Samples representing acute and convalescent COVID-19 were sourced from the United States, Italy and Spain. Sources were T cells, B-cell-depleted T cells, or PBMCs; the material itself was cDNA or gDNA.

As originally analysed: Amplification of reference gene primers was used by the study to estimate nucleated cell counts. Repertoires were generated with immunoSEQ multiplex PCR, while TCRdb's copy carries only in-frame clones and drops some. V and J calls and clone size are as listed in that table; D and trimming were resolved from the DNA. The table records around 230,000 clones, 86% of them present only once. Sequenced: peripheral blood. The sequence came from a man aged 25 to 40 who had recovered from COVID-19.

CDR3 nucleotides: TGTGCCAGCAGCTTAGCTCCGGGACAGGACCTCTACGAGCAGTACTTC. It specifies CASSLAPGQDLYEQYF. J is TRBJ2-7 and V is TRBV7-2, with TRBD1 matching over 8 bases. The germline V gene has CDR1 SGHTA and CDR2 FQGNSA. The CDR3 spans 16 residues. The ends lost 0 bases at V and 3 bases at J; junction bases unmatched: 7.